This T cell receptor beta chain was found in a study of breast tumors, draining lymph nodes, adjacent tissues. TCRdb processed the multiplex PCR reads anew with MiXCR; each CDR3 protein has one entry. The table records 60,000 to 75,000 distinct CDR3 sequences, around three fifths of them present only once. Notes on this clonotype: The antigen is unknown.

This CDR3 comprises 16 residues. V was pared by 3 bases and J by 0 bases, with 13 bases between. The germline CDR1 and CDR2 sequences are SNHLY and FYNNEI. Broader study findings: Compared with basal-like, luminal-like tumors shared significantly more repertoire with nontumor tissue.

This receptor was identified in a female donor with breast cancer. Some clones in this sample may be carry-over from other donors' samples. The chain uses TRBV2 and TRBJ2-3, with TRBD2 as a possible D gene (6 bases). The sequencing sample was made of breast tumor tissue. In nucleotides, the CDR3 is TGTGCCAGCAGTGAGGGGGGTAGCGGTAGCACAGATACGCAGTATTTT. This translates into CASSEGGSGSTDTQYF.